The sequence of this TCR beta chain was determined in a study of T-cell memory formation after mild COVID-19 (dated by TCRdb to the early 2020s). With respect to the entire study: TCR sequence clusters from the two donors were largely donor specific. In a couple of donors, T-cell clones that expanded and contracted after mild COVID-19 were followed by sequencing TCRalpha and TCRbeta repertoires longitudinally. The cohort comprised two young, previously healthy adult volunteers, one female and one male. What the research found in general, with its limitations: Some responding clones were detected in pre-infection memory, which suggested that pre-existing cross-reactive memory T cells had joined the SARS-CoV-2 response. Clones contracting from day 15 to 85 had balanced CD4/CD8 phenotypes, while a second wave expanding from day 15 to 37 was biased towards CD4+. Contracting CD4+ clones were found mainly in CM and EM memory subsets, while CD8+ clones were enriched in EMRA. Whether the second-wave clones peaking on day 37 were SARS-CoV-2 specific was not confirmed. Only a couple of mild cases were covered in the study, and larger cohorts including severe cases with pre-infection samples were considered necessary.

Sequencing was carried out with an Illumina NovaSeq 6000. cDNA libraries for TCRalpha and TCRbeta were prepared by 5'RACE using constant-segment primers, with sample barcodes and unique molecular identifiers added. RNA was extracted from every sample with Trizol reagent. The libraries were amplified in two PCR steps, and the second step added a second sample barcode and Illumina TruSeq adapters. Sequencing of the libraries was done on an Illumina NovaSeq, producing 2 x 150 bp paired-end reads. In the source study's methods: The reads were demultiplexed and collapsed into UMI-guided consensus sequences using migec v1.2.7. Using mixcr v2.1.11, the UMI consensuses were aligned to TRA and TRB V and J templates and assembled into clonotypes. Clonotypes were classified as expanded or contracted when called significant by both edgeR and NoisET, with noise models trained on biological replicates. edgeR calls used a false discovery rate-adjusted p below 0.01 and a log2 fold-change threshold of 1. As an exploratory analysis of dynamics, PCA with hierarchical clustering was applied to max-normalized trajectories of the 1000 most abundant clonotypes. The CD4 or CD8 phenotype of responding clones was assigned using the separately sequenced CD4+ and CD8+ repertoires. TCRdb redid the processing of the public reads, applying fastp at Q25 and MiXCR, and retained in-frame beta chains. Each CDR3 protein gets just one entry, which takes the most common genes and DNA from the rows behind it. V and J calls and clone size were set by TCRdb, not the authors. The sample table contains hundreds of thousands of distinct CDR3 sequences; only one count was recorded for under 20% of them. The ten largest clones capture about 12% of the sample.

Trimming at the junction amounts to 2 bases on V and 5 bases on J, and the germline ends lie 14 bases apart. The CDR3, from cysteine to phenylalanine, totals 14 residues. Only the CDR3 portion is preserved as DNA: 42 bases, with reading frame beginning at the first base. CDR1 and CDR2 are drawn from the germline V gene (reference sequence): SGHKS, YYEKEE. PBMCs were isolated by Ficoll-Paque density gradient centrifugation. This clonotype was found a few times. Its antigen remains undetermined. Base qualities are not at hand, and no much larger clone is one base apart. Specimen: PBMCs or a T cell subset sorted from them (not recorded which). The chain uses TRBV5-5 and TRBJ2-7; the D region possibly corresponds to TRBD1 (5 bases align). This receptor was obtained from an adult woman who had mild COVID-19 (a few samples of this study predate the infection). The sample titles of this study are shuffled in the database, so cell type and time point are left out; the donor was told from shared clones. This receptor has the CDR3 CASSFFQGSHEQYF. The nucleotide sequence reads as follows: TGTGCCAGCAGCTTTTTTCAGGGATCCCACGAGCAGTACTTC.